This TCR beta chain was identified during a study of blood T cells in healthy people across ages. Trimming cost V 1 base and J 1 base; bases outside gene matches: 8. CDR1 and CDR2 (germline): DFQATT, SNEGSKA (reference sequence). The CDR3 totals 16 residues. Using a J-beta primer mix together with a sample-barcoded 5' primer, a second PCR was run for about 7 to 12 cycles. A single record per CDR3 protein comes from TCRdb applying MiXCR to the 5' RACE reads. Counted here are more than 1.4 million distinct CDR3 sequences, roughly 45% occurring once; the ten biggest clones make up 6.5% to 10%. This TCR derives from a woman in her late teens or twenties in good health. The sequencing input was blood. The chain employs TRBV20-1 and TRBJ1-2, with 8 bases that match TRBD1. CDR3 in amino acids: CSARVPDRALNYGYTF. The CDR3 DNA reads as TGCAGTGCTAGAGTCCCGGACAGGGCTCTTAACTATGGCTACACCTTC.